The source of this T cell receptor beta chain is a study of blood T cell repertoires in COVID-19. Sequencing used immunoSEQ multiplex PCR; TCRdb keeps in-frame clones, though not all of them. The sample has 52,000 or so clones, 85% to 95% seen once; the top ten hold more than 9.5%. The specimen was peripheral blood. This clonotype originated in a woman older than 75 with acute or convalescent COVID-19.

The CDR3 bases are TGTGCCACCAGTGATCCGGGACTAGCGGGAGAGGAGCAGTTCTTC. Amino acids: CATSDPGLAGEEQFF. The chain carries TRBV24-1 and TRBJ2-1, with 14 nucleotides matching TRBD2. The CDR3 contains 15 residues. Germline values: CDR1 KGHDR, CDR2 SFDVKD. J was trimmed by 10 bases and V by 3 bases; bases with no gene match: 4.